One and the same sample provided the 20 T cell receptor beta chains below, sequenced in a study of CD8+ T cells in alopecia areata. Stated treatment: oral pan-JAK inhibitor, 5-10 mg twice daily. Reverse transcribed after extraction, RNA yielded cDNA as the sequencing template. The method was immunoSEQ multiplex PCR; TCRdb's version includes in-frame clones alone and lacks a portion of them. The sample shows around 100,000 clones, 44% of them seen only once. Sequencing used CD8+ T cells sorted from blood, obtained at week 24, from a patient treated with tofacitinib. The source is a human donor with alopecia areata.

This clone was recorded once. This chain links TRBV4-1 with TRBJ1-1; D is uncertain. Trimming took off 1 base at V and 2 bases at J, with 8 bases between the two ends. Germline-derived CDR1 and CDR2 are MGHRA and YSYEKL. The CDR3 is made up of 14 amino acids. CDR3: CASSQVSLNTEAFF. The CDR3 DNA sequence: TGCGCCAGCAGCCAAGTCAGCCTAAACACTGAAGCTTTCTTT.

This chain uses TRBV2 with TRBJ2-7; 9 nucleotides agree with TRBD2. Per the germline V gene, CDR1 is SNHLY and CDR2 is FYNNEI. The CDR3 totals 16 residues. V lost 4 bases, J lost 2 bases, and 9 bases stayed unmatched. The CDR3 reads CASSVHSGRTAYEQYF. CDR3 DNA sequence: TGTGCCAGCAGTGTTCACAGCGGGAGGACCGCCTACGAGCAGTACTTC. Full variable domain (missing parts from reference TRBV2 and TRBJ2-7): EPEVTQTPSHQVTQMGQEVILRCVPISNHLYFYWYRQILGQKVEFLVSFYNNEISEKSEIFDDQFSVERPDGSNFTLKIRSTKLEDSAMYFCASSVHSGRTAYEQYFGPGTRLTVT.

This clone was counted a few times. This chain connects TRBV7-8 to TRBJ2-7, with D perhaps matching TRBD2 (5 bases). The germline V and J ends were trimmed by 1 base and 3 bases, with 10 bases remaining between them. The CDR3 has 14 amino acids. The germline V gene encodes CDR1 SGHVS and CDR2 FQNEAQ. CDR3 DNA: TGTGCCAGCAGCTTAGAACTAGATTACTACGAGCAGTACTTC. Its protein is CASSLELDYYEQYF.

The rearrangement joins TRBV29-1 to TRBJ2-1, with TRBD2 identical over 12 bases. Trimming at V came to 4 bases and at J to 4 bases, leaving 5 bases not matched to a gene. The V gene's germline CDR1 is SQVTM and CDR2 ANQGSEA. This CDR3 region has 15 residues. CDR3 in DNA: TGCAGCGTTGTTGGTGGACTAGCGGGGTACAATGAGCAGTTCTTC. Protein: CSVVGGLAGYNEQFF.

This clone has a single count. The chain uses TRBV14 and TRBJ1-2, with 9 positions matching TRBD1. V was clipped by 5 bases and J by 8 bases; unmatched bases: 12. This CDR3 comprises 15 residues. The germline V gene encodes CDR1 SGHDN and CDR2 FVKESK. DNA of the CDR3: TGTGCCAGCAGCAATCAGGCACAGGGGGCGGAGGGCTACACCTTC. Its translation: CASSNQAQGAEGYTF.

The genes are TRBV7-9 and TRBJ2-1; maybe TRBD1 (6 bases). Per the germline V gene, CDR1 is SEHNR and CDR2 is FQNEAQ (reference sequence). The CDR3 totals 13 residues. The V and J ends lost 4 bases and 12 bases respectively, with 16 bases between them. This chain's CDR3 is CASSSAGQGWQFF. CDR3 sequence (DNA): TGTGCCAGCAGCTCCGCCGGGCAGGGGTGGCAGTTCTTC.

Only a few counts were recorded for this clone. The rearrangement uses TRBV29-1 and TRBJ1-2; no definite D call. V was shortened by 4 bases and J by 6 bases, with 9 bases between the two germline ends. The CDR3 spans 11 residues. Germline V gives CDR1 SQVTM, CDR2 ANQGSEA. The CDR3 loop reads CSVVYRDGYTF. The DNA for the CDR3 is TGCAGCGTTGTATATCGGGATGGCTACACCTTC.

This chain links TRBV4-1 with TRBJ2-1, with 8 bases that match TRBD1. J gave up 3 bases and V 2 bases, and 6 bases lay outside the gene matches. The CDR3 has 16 residues. From germline, CDR1 is MGHRA and CDR2 YSYEKL. CDR3 sequence reads: CASSQSGQGVYNEQFF. The CDR3 region has the DNA TGCGCCAGCAGCCAATCAGGACAGGGTGTCTACAATGAGCAGTTCTTC.

The chain has TRBV2 and TRBJ2-7; D is perhaps TRBD2 (8 bases). The germline V and J ends were trimmed by 1 base and 2 bases, with 24 bases remaining between them. CDR3 length: 19 residues. The germline CDR1 and CDR2 sequences are SNHLY and FYNNEI. The CDR3 sequence: CASSEVSTGGGLKPYEQYF. As DNA, the CDR3 is TGTGCCAGCAGTGAAGTCTCGACGGGAGGGGGCCTCAAACCCTACGAGCAGTACTTC.

V and J are TRBV25-1 and TRBJ2-7; possible D gene TRBD1, 5 bases. V lost 2 bases, J lost 4 bases, and 12 bases lay in between. The CDR3 has 14 amino acids. The germline V gene has CDR1 MGHDK and CDR2 SYGVNS. This CDR3 reads CASSEQGRAYEQYF. Here the CDR3 DNA reads TGTGCCAGCAGTGAACAAGGCAGGGCGTACGAGCAGTACTTC.

The V call is TRBV5-6, the J call TRBJ1-2; D remains ambiguous. Germline CDR1 reads SGHDT; CDR2 reads YYEEEE. CDR3 length: 15 amino acids. V shed 1 base and J shed 6 bases, with 16 bases lying between them. CDR3 nucleotide sequence: TGTGCCAGCAGCTTGTCATGGACTGGGTGGGATGGCTACACCTTC. Translation gives CASSLSWTGWDGYTF.

A few counts support this clone. V and J are TRBV7-9 and TRBJ2-5, with D possibly called TRBD1 or TRBD2 (5 bases each). Germline-derived CDR1 and CDR2 are SEHNR and FQNEAQ (reference sequence). The CDR3 spans 15 residues. This CDR3 is CAVGVSLVLQETQYF. The CDR3, as DNA: TGTGCTGTGGGGGTTAGTCTTGTCCTCCAAGAGACCCAGTACTTC.

This clone was seen a handful of times. This chain connects TRBV23-1 to TRBJ2-7, with TRBD1 as a possible D gene (6 bases). TRBV23-1 is sorted into the ORF group, with uncertain function. V gave up 0 bases and J gave up 5 bases, with 20 bases separating them. This CDR3 comprises 17 residues. The CDR3 DNA reads TGCGCCAGCAGTCAATCGTGCCCAGGGGACCTCTTCCACGAGCAGTACTTC. It yields the protein CASSQSCPGDLFHEQYF.

DNA of the CDR3: TGCGCCAGCAGCCCTGGGATTTCGGGGCCATCATACCCCTACGAGCAGTACTTC. Its protein is CASSPGISGPSYPYEQYF. The chain couples TRBV4-1 to TRBJ2-7; D is tentatively TRBD1 or TRBD2 (5 bases each). This CDR3 has 18 amino acids. CDR1 and CDR2 (germline): MGHRA, YSYEKL. Trimming removed 4 bases at V and 2 bases at J, with 24 bases between.

Here the CDR3 reads CASSSTGLAGGPTYEQYF. The CDR3 nucleotides are TGTGCCAGCAGTTCTACTGGACTAGCGGGAGGGCCCACCTACGAGCAGTACTTC. This chain joins TRBV7-9 and TRBJ2-7, with TRBD2 identical over 15 bases. The CDR3 runs 18 residues. After removal of 6 bases from V and 2 bases from J, the junction contained 11 bases not matched to a gene. Germline-derived CDR1 and CDR2 are SEHNR and FQNEAQ (reference sequence).

As to this clone: Different DNA sequences within this sample yield the same CDR3. The chain uses TRBV9 and TRBJ2-5, with 7 bases identical to TRBD2. The CDR3 is 14 amino acids. The junction had 1 base not matched to a gene; V was cut back by 0 bases and J by 2 bases. Germline loops: CDR1 SGDLS, CDR2 YYNGEE. This CDR3 reads CASSVEGGQETQYF. CDR3 bases: TGTGCCAGCAGCGTAGAGGGAGGGCAAGAGACCCAGTACTTC. Full variable domain (outside the CDR3, taken from reference TRBV9 and TRBJ2-5): DSGVTQTPKHLITATGQRVTLRCSPRSGDLSVYWYQQSLDQGLQFLIQYYNGEERAKGNILERFSAQQFPDLHSELNLSSLELGDSALYFCASSVEGGQETQYFGPGTRLLVL.

The CDR3 spells CASSFSGAEAFF. CDR3 nucleotide sequence: TGCGCCAGCAGCTTCAGTGGAGCTGAAGCTTTCTTT. This chain links TRBV5-1 with TRBJ1-1; D remains unclear. V was clipped by 2 bases and J by 6 bases, with 8 bases between them. The CDR3 contains 12 residues. Germline V gene lookup returns CDR1 SGHRS and CDR2 YFSETQ.

This clone was picked up a small number of times. The rearrangement links TRBV11-2 to TRBJ1-2, with D unresolved. CDR3 length: 17 amino acids. Between the trimmed V and J ends, which lost 5 bases and 3 bases, there was a span of 22 bases. In germline, CDR1 is SGHAT, CDR2 FQNNGV. The CDR3 reads CASSDGSKPPGYYGYTF. CDR3 bases: TGTGCCAGCAGCGACGGATCGAAACCTCCTGGATACTATGGCTACACCTTC.

This clone showed up just a few times. The chain joins TRBV10-3 to TRBJ2-2; 14 bases are a match to TRBD2. After removal of 2 bases from V and 5 bases from J, the junction contained 7 bases not matched to a gene. CDR3 length: 18 residues. In germline, CDR1 is ENHRY, CDR2 SYGVKD. The CDR3 loop reads CAISESTGTSGRTGELFF. CDR3 nucleotides: TGTGCCATCAGTGAGAGCACCGGGACTAGCGGGAGAACCGGGGAGCTGTTTTTT.

A few counts support this clone. The V gene is TRBV6-6, the J gene TRBJ2-1, with D possibly TRBD2 on 6 matching bases. Germline CDR1 MNHNY, CDR2 SVGAGI (reference sequence). With 0 bases removed from V and 5 bases from J, the gap between germline ends came to 11 bases. The CDR3 totals 15 residues. CDR3 bases: TGTGCCAGCAGTTACTCGATATCGGGAGACAATGAGCAGTTCTTC. It is translated as CASSYSISGDNEQFF.